One sample yielded the 30 T cell receptor beta chains listed below, sequenced in a study of T cells in Graves' hyperthyroidism and ophthalmopathy. Amplification yielded TCR beta CDR3 regions, with RNA transcripts as the source. Using the HTBI primer set, a first-round RT-PCR was run on the TCR CDR3. TCRdb used MiXCR to reprocess the multiplex PCR reads, holding one entry per CDR3 protein. The sample yields roughly 700,000 distinct CDR3 sequences, approximately 15% seen once. The sample was blood. The source is a man aged 50 or older with Graves' hyperthyroidism.

The chain links TRBV7-9 to TRBJ1-1; the match to TRBD1 covers 8 bases. The CDR3 is made up of 16 amino acids. CDR1 and CDR2 (germline): SEHNR, FQNEAQ (reference sequence). V lost 5 bases to trimming and J lost 0 bases; unmatched junction nucleotides: 8. Written as DNA, the CDR3 is TGTGCCAGCAGCAGAAGACAGGGGATTATGAACACTGAAGCTTTCTTT. This translates into CASSRRQGIMNTEAFF.

The CDR3 region is CASSEGGLGYNEQFF. CDR3 nucleotide sequence: TGCGCCAGCAGTGAGGGCGGACTGGGATACAATGAGCAGTTCTTC. The chain employs TRBV10-1 and TRBJ2-1; TRBD2 is a possible D gene (5 bases). Germline CDR1 and CDR2: WNHNN and SYGVQD (reference sequence). CDR3 length: 15 residues. V was cut by 2 bases and J by 4 bases, with 12 bases left in between.

This clonotype came up a few times. The chain has TRBV27 and TRBJ2-3, with TRBD2 matching over 13 bases. The CDR3 covers 16 residues. V lost 3 bases, J lost 11 bases, and 11 bases stayed unmatched. Germline CDR1 reads MNHEY; CDR2 reads SMNVEV (reference sequence). The CDR3 reads CASSFTSGGDARGQYF. CDR3 nucleotides: TGTGCCAGCAGTTTTACTAGCGGGGGGGATGCGAGGGGGCAGTATTTT.

This clonotype was recorded many times. V and J are TRBV12-3 or TRBV12-4 and TRBJ2-5; D might be TRBD1 (6 bases). V gave up 2 bases and J gave up 4 bases, with 11 bases separating them. CDR3 size: 14 residues. CDR3 nucleotides: TGTGCCAGCAGTTTACAGGGGCAGGCAGAGACCCAGTACTTC. It specifies CASSLQGQAETQYF.

Many counts were recorded for this clonotype. The chain links TRBV12-3 or TRBV12-4 to TRBJ2-1, with TRBD1 matching 9 bases. The CDR3 contains 15 residues. With 11 bases clipped from V and 5 bases from J, the junction kept 13 bases outside the gene matches. In DNA, the CDR3 is TGTGCCGTCACCCTCCGGGACAGGGCCCACAATGAGCAGTTCTTC. Translation: CAVTLRDRAHNEQFF.

As to this clonotype: With a much larger clone just one base away, this may be a read error. The gene calls are TRBV24-1 and TRBJ2-1; the match to TRBD2 covers 7 bases. Germline V gene lookup returns CDR1 KGHDR and CDR2 SFDVKD. The CDR3 totals 19 residues. CDR3 residues: CATSTPGWLADSSYDEQFF. The CDR3 nucleotides read TGTGCCACCAGTACCCCCGGTTGGCTAGCGGATAGCTCCTACGATGAGCAGTTCTTC.

This chain links TRBV12-3 or TRBV12-4 with TRBJ1-5; 8 nucleotides agree with TRBD1. The CDR3 totals 13 residues. V was clipped by 5 bases and J by 9 bases; unmatched bases: 6. In nucleotides, the CDR3 is TGTGCCAGCAGTACAGGGGGGTTTGGGCCCCAGCATTTT. Encoded protein: CASSTGGFGPQHF.

The V gene is TRBV11-2, the J gene TRBJ2-3; TRBD2 aligns across 10 bases. Germline lookup yields CDR1 SGHAT and CDR2 FQNNGV. The CDR3 contains 16 residues. Trimming at V came to 4 bases and at J to 6 bases, leaving 10 bases not matched to a gene. The DNA of the CDR3 is TGTGCCAGCAGCTCTATAGCGGGAGGCCGCGGGGATACGCAGTATTTT. Its translation: CASSSIAGGRGDTQYF.

This clonotype was detected many times. The rearrangement uses TRBV18 and TRBJ2-7; possible D gene TRBD1, 7 bases. The CDR3 has 15 amino acids. V was shortened by 0 bases and J by 5 bases, with 14 bases between the two germline ends. The germline V gene has CDR1 KGHSH and CDR2 LQKENI. CDR3 protein: CASSPPNVRGDEQYF. CDR3 coding DNA: TGTGCCAGCTCACCACCTAACGTCAGGGGGGACGAGCAGTACTTC. The whole variable domain, filled in from reference TRBV18 and TRBJ2-7, reads NAGVMQNPRHLVRRRGQEARLRCSPMKGHSHVYWYRQLPEEGLKFMVYLQKENIIDESGMPKERFSAEFPKEGPSILRIQQVVRGDSAAYFCASSPPNVRGDEQYFGPGTRLTVT.

This clonotype was counted between two and nine times. The chain combines TRBV7-3 with TRBJ1-3, with TRBD1 matching 7 bases. The V gene's germline CDR1 is SGHTA and CDR2 FQGTGA. This CDR3 spans 15 amino acids. With V trimmed by 0 bases and J by 4 bases, 3 bases remained unmatched. The CDR3 region is CASSLTGDSGNTIYF. In nucleotides, the CDR3 is TGTGCCAGCAGCTTAACAGGGGACAGCGGAAACACCATATATTTT. Based on the CDR3 plus reference TRBV7-3 and TRBJ1-3, the full variable domain is GAGVSQTPSNKVTEKGKYVELRCDPISGHTALYWYRQSLGQGPEFLIYFQGTGAADDSGLPNDRFFAVRPEGSVSTLKIQRTERGDSAVYLCASSLTGDSGNTIYFGEGSWLTVV.

This clonotype has more than one count but fewer than ten. This chain links TRBV3-2 with TRBJ2-7. TRBV3-2 represents a pseudogene. This CDR3 region has 18 residues. The CDR3 DNA follows: TGTGCCAGCAGCCAGTCGAACTGGCCGGCTGACAGCCCCTACGAGCAGTACTTC. Translated: CASSQSNWPADSPYEQYF.

Ten or more counts support this clonotype. The chain links TRBV19 to TRBJ1-5, with D tentatively TRBD1 (5 bases). With 7 bases removed from V and 4 bases from J, the gap between germline ends came to 17 bases. This CDR3 is built from 15 residues. Germline V gene data show CDR1 as LNHDA and CDR2 as SQIVND (reference sequence). The DNA for the CDR3 is TGTGCCAGTAATGCGGGCAGGGTGAGGAATCAGCCCCAGCATTTT. This translates into CASNAGRVRNQPQHF. The variable domain in full, with the rest retrieved from reference TRBV19 and TRBJ1-5, is DGGITQSPKYLFRKEGQNVTLSCEQNLNHDAMYWYRQDPGQGLRLIYYSQIVNDFQKGDIAEGYSVSREKKESFPLTVTSAQKNPTAFYLCASNAGRVRNQPQHFGDGTRLSIL.

Only a few counts were recorded for this clonotype. V gene TRBV7-9 combines with J gene TRBJ2-1; the match to TRBD2 covers 7 bases. This CDR3 contains 14 residues. Germline trimming cut 1 base from V and 10 bases from J; bases unmatched to any gene: 7. Per the germline V gene, CDR1 is SEHNR and CDR2 is FQNEAQ (reference sequence). The CDR3 DNA sequence: TGTGCCAGCAGCTTAGTGTTCCGGACTAGGGAGCAGTTCTTC. It encodes CASSLVFRTREQFF.

The table lists this clonotype with a few counts. The chain employs TRBV5-1 and TRBJ2-7; the D call may be TRBD1 or TRBD2 (8 bases each). Germline CDR1 reads SGHRS; CDR2 reads YFSETQ. The CDR3 covers 16 residues. V was cut by 0 bases and J by 5 bases, with 18 bases left in between. The CDR3 is CASSLGSGTGNDEQYF. The DNA for the CDR3 is TGCGCCAGCAGCTTGGGTAGCGGGACAGGCAACGACGAGCAGTACTTC.

The table lists this clonotype with a few counts. This chain joins TRBV29-1 and TRBJ1-1; 10 nucleotides agree with TRBD1. V lost 8 bases to trimming and J lost 0 bases; unmatched junction nucleotides: 6. The germline gives CDR1 SQVTM, CDR2 ANQGSEA. The CDR3 contains 14 residues. CDR3 amino acids: CSTRQGAVNTEAFF. As DNA, the CDR3 is TGCAGCACAAGACAGGGGGCTGTGAACACTGAAGCTTTCTTT.

This clonotype was detected only a few times. The gene calls are TRBV20-1 and TRBJ2-1, with 10 bases lining up with TRBD2. Germline assignment: CDR1 DFQATT and CDR2 SNEGSKA (reference sequence). The CDR3 extends over 16 amino acids. The V and J ends lost 6 bases and 1 base, in that order; junction bases with no gene match: 9. The CDR3: CSANDLAGVSYNEQFF. As DNA, the CDR3 is TGCAGTGCCAACGACCTAGCGGGAGTGTCCTACAATGAGCAGTTCTTC.

This clonotype was seen a few times. A much larger clonotype is one base distant, so this may be a read error. Since the CDR3 does not end with the conserved phenylalanine or tryptophan, this likely comes from a read error. The chain is built from TRBV12-3 or TRBV12-4 and TRBJ1-1; no definite D call. V lost 6 bases, J lost 1 base, and 6 bases lay in between. CDR3 length: 12 amino acids. The DNA for the CDR3 is TGTGCCAGCAGGGAGCAGAACACTGAAGCTTTCCTT. It encodes CASREQNTEAFL.

This clonotype was found many times. The J gene is TRBJ2-6, the V gene TRBV12-3 or TRBV12-4; D gene ambiguous. The CDR3 spans 16 residues. Trimming took off 7 bases at V and 0 bases at J, with 13 bases between the two ends. The DNA for the CDR3 is TGTGCCAGCATGTTTGCTCAGTTCTCTGGGGCCAACGTCCTGACTTTC. Its translation is CASMFAQFSGANVLTF.

This clonotype showed up just a few times. The chain joins TRBV13 to TRBJ2-1; 7 bases fit TRBD2. The CDR3 runs 15 residues. V was clipped by 3 bases and J by 5 bases; unmatched bases: 7. Germline V gene data show CDR1 as PRHDT and CDR2 as FYEKMQ (reference sequence). CDR3 residues: CASSLMASGDNEQFF. DNA for the CDR3: TGTGCCAGCAGCTTGATGGCTAGCGGCGACAATGAGCAGTTCTTC.

The count of this clonotype is one. A read error may explain this, as a much larger clone is one base away. This sequence joins TRBV29-1 and TRBJ1-4; D is uncertain. The CDR3 extends over 15 amino acids. Germline-derived CDR1 and CDR2 are SQVTM and ANQGSEA. Between the trimmed V and J ends, which lost 7 bases and 0 bases, there was a span of 15 bases. The CDR3 protein is CSADFDRATNEKLFF. The CDR3 DNA sequence: TGCAGCGCCGACTTCGACCGTGCAACTAATGAAAAACTGTTTTTT. Together with reference TRBV29-1 and TRBJ1-4, the CDR3 gives the full variable domain: SAVISQKPSRDICQRGTSLTIQCQVDSQVTMMFWYRQQPGQSLTLIATANQGSEATYESGFVIDKFPISRPNLTFSTLTVSNMSPEDSSIYLCSADFDRATNEKLFFGSGTQLSVL.

This clonotype was counted many times. The rearrangement joins TRBV2 to TRBJ1-1, with 9 bases lining up with TRBD1. CDR3 length: 13 amino acids. V lost 9 bases and J lost 7; bases outside the gene matches: 9. CDR1 and CDR2 from the germline V gene are SNHLY and FYNNEI. The CDR3 nucleotides read TGTGCCAGTTCAGGACAGGGGCTGAATGAAGCTTTCTTT. It is translated as CASSGQGLNEAFF.

This clonotype was seen a few times. CDR3 DNA sequence: TGCGCCAGCAGTGATCGATTTATCTCTGGAAACACCATATATTTT. Encoded protein: CASSDRFISGNTIYF. The genes are TRBV10-2 and TRBJ1-3; D uncertain. The CDR3 extends over 15 amino acids. V was pared by 3 bases and J by 0 bases, with 9 bases between. Germline V gene sequence: CDR1 WSHSY, CDR2 SAAADI.

CDR3 in DNA: TGCAGTGCTTTGACAGGAAAGAACACTGAAGCTTTCTTT. Its translation is CSALTGKNTEAFF. The chain joins TRBV20-1 to TRBJ1-1, with D possibly being TRBD1 (6 bases). The ends were cut back, 5 bases at V and 1 base at J, with 11 bases in the middle. CDR1 DFQATT and CDR2 SNEGSKA come from the germline V gene (reference sequence). The CDR3 contains 13 residues.

This clonotype has a single count. A much larger clone lies a single base off, so this may be a read error. V gene TRBV18 combines with J gene TRBJ1-1; D uncertain. The CDR3 sequence is 13 residues long. The germline V gene encodes CDR1 KGHSH and CDR2 LQKENI. The CDR3 sequence: CASLPRENTEAFF. CDR3 in DNA: TGTGCCAGCTTACCACGGGAGAACACTGAAGCTTTCTTT.

This clonotype was recorded at least ten times. The V gene is TRBV28, the J gene TRBJ2-7, with 10 bases that match TRBD1. CDR3 size: 15 residues. Trimming removed 6 bases from V and 5 bases from J; junction bases left unmatched: 10. Germline-derived CDR1 and CDR2 are MDHEN and SYDVKM. CDR3 in DNA: TGTGCCAGCAGCCAATGGGGGACAGGGGTCAACGAGCAGTACTTC. Translation: CASSQWGTGVNEQYF.

This clonotype was observed at least ten times. The chain combines TRBV7-2 with TRBJ2-5, with unresolved D. Germline CDR1 reads SGHTA; CDR2 reads FQGNSA. Trimming removed 3 bases from V and 0 bases from J, with 8 bases in between. CDR3 length equals 14 residues. In DNA, the CDR3 is TGTGCCAGCAGCTTGACGCAGCACCAAGAGACCCAGTACTTC. Translating it yields CASSLTQHQETQYF.

This clonotype was counted only a few times. The CDR3 DNA reads as TGTGCCAGCAGCCAAGGAAGCGAGCGGGAGATATACGAGCAGTACTTC. Its protein product is CASSQGSEREIYEQYF. V gene TRBV4-2 combines with J gene TRBJ2-7; 8 bases align to TRBD2. V shed 1 base, J shed 4 bases, and the junction held 9 bases outside the gene matches. In germline, CDR1 is LGHNA, CDR2 YNFKEQ. The CDR3 is 16 residues long.

The V gene is TRBV7-2, the J gene TRBJ1-3, with D possibly being TRBD1 (5 bases). Germline loops: CDR1 SGHTA, CDR2 FQGNSA. The CDR3 spans 16 residues. V lost 5 bases and J lost 2, with 16 bases in between. Written as DNA, the CDR3 is TGTGCCAGCAGCGGTACCAAAGGGACGGCTGGAAACACCATATATTTT. Translating it yields CASSGTKGTAGNTIYF.

This clonotype occurred many times. J is TRBJ1-6 and V is TRBV5-1; TRBD1 matches 8 bases. CDR1 is SGHRS, CDR2 YFSETQ, per germline. The V gene end was trimmed by 4 bases and the J gene end by 10 bases; junction bases not matched to a gene: 10. The CDR3 has 15 amino acids. The CDR3 reads CASSLMTGDESPLHF. In DNA form, the CDR3 reads TGCGCCAGCAGCCTAATGACAGGGGATGAATCACCCCTCCACTTT. Based on the CDR3 plus reference TRBV5-1 and TRBJ1-6, the full variable domain is KAGVTQTPRYLIKTRGQQVTLSCSPISGHRSVSWYQQTPGQGLQFLFEYFSETQRNKGNFPGRFSGRQFSNSRSEMNVSTLELGDSALYLCASSLMTGDESPLHFGNGTRLTVT.

V gene TRBV12-3 or TRBV12-4 combines with J gene TRBJ2-7, with 7 nucleotides matching TRBD2. This CDR3 spans 16 amino acids. Trimming removed 3 bases from V and 0 bases from J; junction bases left unmatched: 8. In DNA, the CDR3 is TGTGCCAGCAGTTTTTCGGCTAGCGGAAGCTCCTACGAGCAGTACTTC. Its protein is CASSFSASGSSYEQYF.